This T cell receptor beta chain was captured by sequencing in a study of T-cell reconstitution after alpha-beta-depleted transplantation in children. This clonotype was seen ten or more times. Its antigen remains unknown. Unique molecular identifiers tagged the TCRbeta library. TCRdb reprocessed the PCR reads via MiXCR and lists one record per CDR3 protein. The table lists roughly 350,000 distinct CDR3 sequences, around 15% of them singletons. Study conclusions and caveats: Alpha-beta T cells about two months after transplant reportedly derived from several hundred expanded graft clones. Some patients owed their high day-60 TCRbeta diversity to surviving recipient T cells and thymic progenitors. T cells produced anew were the main source of T-cell counts and diversity one year after transplant.

This clonotype originated in a male patient aged 2-15 years who had a stem cell transplant for acute lymphoblastic leukemia, so the T cells may come from the graft donor. The sequencing used PBMCs, mostly from graft donor cells, collected 360 days after TCRalphabeta/CD19-depleted stem cell transplant.

CDR3 sequence: CASSFGGLAYEQYF. The DNA of the CDR3 is TGTGCCAGCAGTTTCGGAGGGTTAGCATACGAGCAGTACTTC. This chain uses TRBV12-3 or TRBV12-4 with TRBJ2-7; TRBD2 is a possible D gene (6 bases). The CDR3 is 14 amino acids. Trimming removed 3 bases from V and 4 bases from J, with 13 bases in between.